These 14 T cell receptor beta chains were sequenced from one sample in a study of tumor-infiltrating lymphocytes in primary liver carcinoma. They got blood RNA out of unsorted whole blood and also pulled out germline DNA. Starting material of about 450 ng total RNA yielded TCR beta cDNA via a constant-region primer. Investigators got TCR beta libraries out of three nested multiplex PCR rounds, done with slightly modified ARM-PCR. Primers for the first two PCR rounds were TRBV1-TRBV30 forward primers and a C-beta reverse primer (around 10 cycles per round). TCRdb re-called the multiplex PCR reads through MiXCR, storing one row per CDR3 protein. In the table there are around 170,000 distinct CDR3 sequences, about 60% of which are singletons. Sequences were obtained from peripheral blood. The receptors stem from a middle-aged man with primary liver carcinoma and hepatitis B virus infection.

This chain connects TRBV5-4 to TRBJ2-3; TRBD2 might be the D (6 bases). From germline, CDR1 is SGHNT and CDR2 YYREEE (reference sequence). The V and J ends lost 9 bases and 2 bases respectively, with 16 bases between them. This CDR3 has 14 residues. The CDR3 sequence: CAIPGGLNTDTQYF. CDR3 DNA: TGTGCCATTCCTGGGGGACTTAACACAGATACGCAGTATTTT.

This clonotype was seen many times. The genes are TRBV4-1 and TRBJ2-7; D uncertain. Trimming removed 1 base at V and 5 bases at J, with 9 bases between. CDR3 size: 13 residues. From germline, CDR1 is MGHRA and CDR2 YSYEKL. This CDR3 is CASSQGINDEQYF. CDR3 nucleotides: TGCGCCAGCAGCCAAGGGATAAACGACGAGCAGTACTTC.

The rearrangement joins TRBV6-6 to TRBJ1-3, with TRBD1 as a possible D gene (5 bases). CDR1 and CDR2 (germline): MNHNY, SVGAGI (reference sequence). Trimming removed 8 bases at V and 0 bases at J, with 11 bases between. The CDR3 loop spans 14 amino acids. The CDR3 sequence: CASCLGLSGNTIYF. The DNA for the CDR3 is TGTGCCAGCTGCCTGGGGCTCTCTGGAAACACCATATATTTT.

This chain links TRBV11-1 with TRBJ1-1; D uncertain. Trimming cost V 6 bases and J 1 base, with 18 bases left between them. This CDR3 comprises 16 residues. Germline assignment: CDR1 SGHAT and CDR2 FQDESV (reference sequence). CDR3 region: CASSPNWAKRNTEAFF. DNA of the CDR3: TGTGCCAGCAGTCCAAACTGGGCAAAAAGGAACACTGAAGCTTTCTTT.

The chain couples TRBV6-5 to TRBJ2-1; 7 nucleotides line up with TRBD2. Germline V gives CDR1 MNHEY, CDR2 SVGAGI. The CDR3 sequence is 14 residues long. Written as DNA, the CDR3 is TGTGCAAGGAGCCAAGCGGGGACCTACAATGAGCAGTTCTTC. Protein sequence: CARSQAGTYNEQFF.

In the case of this clonotype: A read error is possible here, since a much larger clone lies one base away. Likely a read error: the CDR3 ends without its conserved phenylalanine or tryptophan. The chain carries TRBV29-1 and TRBJ2-2, with D possibly called TRBD1 or TRBD2 (5 bases each). The CDR3 is 14 amino acids. Deletions cut 4 bases from V and 5 bases from J, with 14 bases between. The germline V gene encodes CDR1 SQVTM and CDR2 ANQGSEA. The CDR3 DNA follows: TGCAGCGTTGGCCCCGGGACCCGGACCGGGGAGCTGTTTTCT. Translation gives CSVGPGTRTGELFS.

In this sample, this clonotype turned up a few times. This chain's CDR3 is CATNYLDHMNTEAFF. In nucleotides, the CDR3 is TGTGCCACCAACTACCTGGACCACATGAACACTGAAGCTTTCTTT. V gene TRBV6-2 or TRBV6-3 combines with J gene TRBJ1-1, with unresolved D. There are 15 residues in the CDR3. The V end lost 10 bases, the J end lost 0 bases, and 18 bases lay between the germline ends. Germline V CDR1 and CDR2: MNHEY, SVGEGT.

The chain employs TRBV11-2 and TRBJ2-5, with D perhaps TRBD2 (6 bases). The V gene's germline CDR1 is SGHAT and CDR2 FQNNGV. The germline V and J ends were trimmed by 0 bases and 7 bases, with 15 bases remaining between them. The CDR3 sequence is 15 residues long. CDR3 protein: CASSLESGEEGTQYF. CDR3 sequence (DNA): TGTGCCAGCAGCTTAGAGTCTGGGGAGGAAGGGACCCAGTACTTC. The full variable domain, with the rest looked up from reference TRBV11-2 and TRBJ2-5, is EAGVAQSPRYKIIEKRQSVAFWCNPISGHATLYWYQQILGQGPKLLIQFQNNGVVDDSQLPKDRFSAERLKGVDSTLKIQPAKLEDSAVYLCASSLESGEEGTQYFGPGTRLLVL.

The rearrangement uses TRBV4-1 and TRBJ2-7; D is unclear. This CDR3 contains 13 residues. CDR1 and CDR2 from the germline V gene are MGHRA and YSYEKL. Trimming left V 1 base short and J 3 bases short, with 7 bases between. The CDR3 region has the DNA TGCGCCAGCAGCCAAGGTCCGGTCTACGAGCAGTACTTC. Translating gives CASSQGPVYEQYF.

This clonotype was detected a few times. This chain links TRBV11-3 with TRBJ2-3; TRBD2 matches at 9 bases. Germline V gene data show CDR1 as SGHNT and CDR2 as YENEEA. The CDR3 spans 13 residues. The V gene end was trimmed by 4 bases and the J gene end by 8 bases; junction bases not matched to a gene: 4. The CDR3 sequence: CASSSPRGGTQYF. The CDR3 nucleotides are TGTGCCAGCAGCTCACCGCGGGGGGGTACGCAGTATTTT.

This clonotype qualifies as medium-sized. The chain uses TRBV11-2 and TRBJ1-1, with a tentative D call TRBD1 (5 bases). The CDR3 has 15 amino acids. Per germline, CDR1 SGHAT and CDR2 FQNNGV. Deletions cut 5 bases from V and 0 bases from J, with 13 bases between. The CDR3 nucleotides read TGTGCCAGCAGCGCACCCGGGGGGGTGAACACTGAAGCTTTCTTT. Protein product: CASSAPGGVNTEAFF. The entire variable domain, with the rest obtained from reference TRBV11-2 and TRBJ1-1, is as follows: EAGVAQSPRYKIIEKRQSVAFWCNPISGHATLYWYQQILGQGPKLLIQFQNNGVVDDSQLPKDRFSAERLKGVDSTLKIQPAKLEDSAVYLCASSAPGGVNTEAFFGQGTRLTVV.

The chain carries TRBV4-1 and TRBJ2-7, with D tentatively TRBD2 (6 bases). The CDR3 is 15 residues long. V was trimmed by 0 bases and J by 2 bases, leaving 11 bases between them. Germline CDR1 MGHRA, CDR2 YSYEKL. The CDR3 reads CASSQEGLSTYEQYF. The DNA of the CDR3 is TGCGCCAGCAGCCAAGAAGGACTATCTACCTACGAGCAGTACTTC.

The chain recombines TRBV11-2 with TRBJ2-7; a possible D gene is TRBD2 (5 bases). The V end was cut by 8 bases, the J end by 7 bases, with 21 bases between. The CDR3 totals 14 residues. CDR1 is SGHAT, CDR2 FQNNGV, per germline. CDR3: CASALHSGSEEQYF. The CDR3 DNA sequence: TGTGCCAGCGCCTTGCACTCGGGATCGGAGGAGCAGTACTTC.

This clonotype was seen a few times. This chain links TRBV4-2 with TRBJ2-7; D possibly corresponds to TRBD2 (5 bases). V was clipped by 4 bases and J by 0 bases, with 22 bases between them. The CDR3 spans 18 residues. From germline, CDR1 is LGHNA and CDR2 YNFKEQ. The CDR3 is CASSRRGIRAGSSYEQYF. The CDR3 DNA sequence: TGTGCCAGCAGCCGTCGAGGGATTAGGGCCGGAAGCTCCTACGAGCAGTACTTC.